A selection of T cell receptor beta chains follows, all from one sample in a study of neurological immune-mediated disorders. TCRdb redid the calling of the 5' RACE reads with MiXCR, one entry per CDR3 protein. Of 87,000 or so distinct CDR3 sequences listed, around 3.3% were seen once; the top ten hold 5% to 7.5%. The sequenced sample was PBMCs. The origin of the receptors is a woman under 30 with multiple sclerosis. Each CDR3 is given without its conserved first and last residue. Each record gives: CDR3 length, J gene, V gene, CDR3 protein.

16	TRBJ1-5	TRBV20-1	SARDIRQGDDSNQPQH
15	TRBJ2-7	TRBV7-3	ASSQYSSGTSGYEQY
8	TRBJ1-2	TRBV7-9	ASSSFGYT
13	TRBJ2-1	TRBV7-2	ASSLRDFSGDEQF
12	TRBJ1-6	TRBV30	AWSKSVRGSPLH
13	TRBJ1-5	TRBV30	AWARRERPNQPQH
12	TRBJ2-3	TRBV3-1	ASSQVTSSDTQY
15	TRBJ2-3	TRBV6-2/TRBV6-3	ASSYSRLAGPTDTQY
12	TRBJ1-2	TRBV28	VSSLRTATYGYT
14	TRBJ2-7	TRBV6-5	ASSYSGGTGGDEQY
13	TRBJ1-2	TRBV5-1	ASSLAGGVDYGYT
14	TRBJ2-3	TRBV12-3/TRBV12-4	ASSFQGVPSTDTQY
12	TRBJ2-3	TRBV12-3/TRBV12-4	ASSLSAYTDTQY
10	TRBJ1-1	TRBV30	ARRQGGTEAF
10	TRBJ1-5	TRBV28	AVMGNGQPQH
13	TRBJ1-1	TRBV11-2	ASSGGTGANTEAF
14	TRBJ2-3	TRBV10-3	AITDPSRTSTDTQY
12	TRBJ2-7	TRBV27	ASSLSGAGNEQY
13	TRBJ2-3	TRBV5-1	ASSFSDRKTDTQY
14	TRBJ2-4	TRBV21-1	ASSKGQGRAKKIQY
12	TRBJ2-7	TRBV5-1	ASSLSTSGYEQY
13	TRBJ1-1	TRBV7-2	ASSLNRESGSEAF
12	TRBJ1-1	TRBV20-1	SARDQGKNTEAF
16	TRBJ2-1	TRBV25-1	ASSELGSGRGRVNEQF
11	TRBJ2-5	TRBV5-6	ASSFSGPETQY
15	TRBJ2-7	TRBV20-1	SAGTTQKWAVSYEQY
14	TRBJ2-1	TRBV7-7	ASSPFSGRALNEQF
11	TRBJ1-5	TRBV6-6	ASSPPGDSTEH
13	TRBJ2-3	TRBV11-2	ASSPGPTGEDTQY
15	TRBJ1-1	TRBV10-3	AISEGGDRGLRTEAF
11	TRBJ2-3	TRBV7-9	ASSPLSTDTQY
12	TRBJ2-2	TRBV9	ASSADRETGELF
12	TRBJ2-7	TRBV20-1	SARDPRVTYEQY
14	TRBJ1-5	TRBV12-3/TRBV12-4	ASSLGQGGVGQPQH
16	TRBJ2-3	TRBV12-3/TRBV12-4	ASSSSSGGYLSTDTQY
9	TRBJ1-1	TRBV6-2/TRBV6-3	ASRTGVEAF
10	TRBJ1-2	TRBV10-3	AISESSYGYT
11	TRBJ1-2	TRBV20-1	SARGPTGSGYT
13	TRBJ1-2	TRBV7-2	ASSLAGRANYGYT
13	TRBJ2-3	TRBV12-3/TRBV12-4	ASSLAGQGTDTQY
10	TRBJ2-3	TRBV7-2	ASSMLTGTQY
13	TRBJ1-5	TRBV6-5	ASRAGQNPLGPQH
13	TRBJ1-4	TRBV12-3/TRBV12-4	ASSPRGQGDEKLF
12	TRBJ1-1	TRBV10-3	AISFGDTNTEAF
13	TRBJ1-2	TRBV5-6	ASSTYNRDPGGYT
16	TRBJ1-1	TRBV11-2	ASSLTRITRYRFTEAF
14	TRBJ1-5	TRBV20-1	SARDFGGAHDQPQH
12	TRBJ1-1	TRBV9	ASSVEDGNTEAF
14	TRBJ1-1	TRBV6-5	ASSSRQGVLNTEAF
13	TRBJ2-7	TRBV7-2	ASSFRGRNAYEQY